These 16 T cell receptor beta chains share one sample of origin, sequenced in a study of T cells expressing NK-cell markers. From the 5' RACE reads, TCRdb lists one entry per CDR3 protein and no DNA. Across fewer than 400,000 distinct CDR3 sequences, the top ten clones capture around 11% of the sample. The sequencing input was blood T cells: a sorted CD56 or NKG2C T cell subset, CD4+ or CD8+ T cells, or bulk PBMC T cells (not recorded which). Every receptor here comes from a woman between 50 and 59 years old in good health.

The chain combines TRBV5-1 with TRBJ1-1. The CDR3 has 14 residues. Germline lookup yields CDR1 SGHRS and CDR2 YFSETQ. The CDR3 sequence is CASSTGYVDTEAFF.

The chain has TRBV18 and TRBJ2-2. CDR3 length: 12 residues. Germline loops: CDR1 KGHSH, CDR2 LQKENI. CDR3 protein: CASSPATGELFF.

This rearrangement joins TRBV7-9 to TRBJ2-3; TCRdb proposes TRBD2, but this gene call is untestable without DNA. The CDR3 is 14 residues long. CDR1 is SEHNR, CDR2 FQNEAQ, per germline (reference sequence). Here the CDR3 reads CASSPDSYTDTQYF.

This CDR3 is CASSYSGSGVETQYF. This chain links TRBV6-5 with TRBJ2-5; TCRdb calls TRBD2, which cannot be checked without DNA. In germline, CDR1 is MNHEY, CDR2 SVGAGI. The CDR3 is 15 residues long.

The chain combines TRBV20-1 with TRBJ2-7; TCRdb's assignment of TRBD1 cannot be checked, as there is no DNA. Germline-derived CDR1 and CDR2 are DFQATT and SNEGSKA (reference sequence). The CDR3 is 13 residues long. CDR3 region: CSARGTVTYEQYF.

The chain recombines TRBV2 with TRBJ2-7. The germline CDR1 and CDR2 sequences are SNHLY and FYNNEI. This CDR3 is built from 15 residues. The chain's CDR3 is CASSEVDRGSYEQYF.

The chain employs TRBV11-2 and TRBJ2-1; TCRdb proposes TRBD2, but this gene call is untestable without DNA. This CDR3 is 15 amino acids long. The V gene's germline CDR1 is SGHAT and CDR2 FQNNGV. Here the CDR3 reads CASSVSGVPLNEQFF. Full variable domain (missing parts from reference TRBV11-2 and TRBJ2-1): EAGVAQSPRYKIIEKRQSVAFWCNPISGHATLYWYQQILGQGPKLLIQFQNNGVVDDSQLPKDRFSAERLKGVDSTLKIQPAKLEDSAVYLCASSVSGVPLNEQFFGPGTRLTVL.

The chain employs TRBV20-1 and TRBJ1-1; the TCRdb D gene call, TRBD1, has no DNA to confirm it. The CDR3 sequence is 14 residues long. Germline lookup yields CDR1 DFQATT and CDR2 SNEGSKA (reference sequence). The CDR3 region is CSASGQGANTEAFF.

The chain links TRBV12-3 or TRBV12-4 to TRBJ2-2; TCRdb's D call, TRBD2, is unchecked because there is no DNA. CDR3 size: 16 residues. The CDR3 sequence is CASRTHSGGGTGELFF.

CDR3: CASTPGLAVIYEQYF. V is TRBV12-3 or TRBV12-4 and J is TRBJ2-7; TCRdb's D call, TRBD2, is unchecked because there is no DNA. The CDR3 is 15 residues long.

The chain employs TRBV5-5 and TRBJ1-4; the TCRdb call, TRBD1, lacks DNA for checking. Germline V gene sequence: CDR1 SGHKS, CDR2 YYEKEE (reference sequence). This CDR3 comprises 15 residues. The CDR3 region is CASSMAGGVNEKLFF. Drawing the rest from reference TRBV5-5 and TRBJ1-4, the complete variable domain is DAGVTQSPTHLIKTRGQQVTLRCSPISGHKSVSWYQQVLGQGPQFIFQYYEKEERGRGNFPDRFSARQFPNYSSELNVNALLLGDSALYLCASSMAGGVNEKLFFGSGTQLSVL.

The chain employs TRBV3-1 and TRBJ2-7. The CDR3 is made up of 13 amino acids. From germline, CDR1 is LGHDT and CDR2 YNNKEL (reference sequence). The CDR3 loop is CASSIGTTYEQYF.

The chain combines TRBV29-1 with TRBJ2-1; the D call from TCRdb, TRBD2, cannot be confirmed without DNA. The CDR3 sequence is 14 residues long. Germline values: CDR1 SQVTM, CDR2 ANQGSEA. This CDR3 reads CSARGGWGGNEQFF.

This rearrangement joins TRBV27 to TRBJ2-7; the D call from TCRdb, TRBD1, cannot be confirmed without DNA. The CDR3 loop spans 15 amino acids. Per the germline V gene, CDR1 is MNHEY and CDR2 is SMNVEV (reference sequence). The CDR3 spells CASSLSGEEGGKQYF.

V is TRBV13 and J is TRBJ1-1; TCRdb selects TRBD1, and the lack of DNA leaves this call unchecked. The CDR3 sequence is 12 residues long. Germline CDR1 is PRHDT and CDR2 is FYEKMQ (reference sequence). The chain's CDR3 is CATATGDTEAFF.

The V call is TRBV20-1, the J call TRBJ1-2; checking the TCRdb D call of TRBD1 is not possible without DNA. CDR1 is DFQATT and CDR2 is SNEGSKA in the germline V gene (reference sequence). The CDR3 is 12 residues long. The CDR3 spells CSASQGLYGYTF.